These 8 T cell receptor beta chains share one sample of origin, sequenced in a study of cytomegalovirus exposure and HLA in healthy donors. PCR used 60 Vbeta primers and 13 Jbeta primers. Using immunoSEQ multiplex PCR, the repertoire was profiled, and TCRdb retains in-frame clones only, with some absent. This table has 140,000 to 150,000 clones, 70% to 85% appearing once. The sequenced sample consisted of PBMCs. The origin of the receptors is a woman aged 60-75 years in good health and CMV-seropositive.

This rearrangement joins TRBV5-6 to TRBJ1-2, with D possibly TRBD1 on 5 matching bases. V was trimmed by 0 bases and J by 5 bases, leaving 17 bases between them. In germline, CDR1 is SGHDT, CDR2 YYEEEE. This CDR3 has 16 residues. CDR3 in DNA: TGTGCCAGCAGCTTGGCTTCGGGAGGGGTACGGTATGGCTACACCTTC. Its protein is CASSLASGGVRYGYTF. Drawing the rest from reference TRBV5-6 and TRBJ1-2, the complete variable domain is DAGVTQSPTHLIKTRGQQVTLRCSPKSGHDTVSWYQQALGQGPQFIFQYYEEEERQRGNFPDRFSGHQFPNYSSELNVNALLLGDSALYLCASSLASGGVRYGYTFGSGTRLTVV.

The genes are TRBV4-2 and TRBJ1-5, with 12 bases matching TRBD1. Germline V gene lookup returns CDR1 LGHNA and CDR2 YNFKEQ. This CDR3 contains 17 residues. The J segment lost 6 bases and the V segment lost 1 base, leaving 7 bases of the junction unmatched. The CDR3 here is CASSQASRDRGLQPQHF. The CDR3 nucleotides are TGTGCCAGCAGCCAAGCTTCCCGGGACAGGGGGCTTCAGCCCCAGCATTTT.

This clone appeared a few times. This rearrangement joins TRBV7-6 to TRBJ1-2; 8 nucleotides match TRBD1. The CDR3 length is 14 residues. Per germline, CDR1 SGHVS and CDR2 FNYEAQ. Germline trimming cut 5 bases from V and 7 bases from J; bases unmatched to any gene: 9. CDR3 sequence: CASSPGTGELGYTF. The CDR3 bases are TGTGCCAGCAGCCCCGGGACAGGCGAACTTGGCTACACCTTC.

The chain links TRBV14 to TRBJ1-1; TRBD1 matches at 11 bases. Germline CDR1 reads SGHDN; CDR2 reads FVKESK. CDR3 length: 17 residues. V dropped 4 bases and J dropped 8; count of bases not matched to a gene: 15. The CDR3 DNA reads as TGTGCCAGCAGCCTTTCCTGGGACAGGGGGAGATTCGGGGAAGCTTTCTTT. It is translated as CASSLSWDRGRFGEAFF. The whole variable domain, filled in from reference TRBV14 and TRBJ1-1, reads EAGVTQFPSHSVIEKGQTVTLRCDPISGHDNLYWYRRVMGKEIKFLLHFVKESKQDESGMPNNRFLAERTGGTYSTLKVQPAELEDSGVYFCASSLSWDRGRFGEAFFGQGTRLTVV.

V is TRBV10-3 and J is TRBJ1-5, with TRBD1 matching over 10 bases. Germline-derived CDR1 and CDR2 are ENHRY and SYGVKD. J lost 7 bases, V lost 2 bases, and 11 bases had no gene match. This CDR3 spans 17 amino acids. CDR3 bases: TGTGCCATCAGTGAGGGAATTTCGGGACAGGGGCTACAGCCCCAGCATTTT. It codes for CAISEGISGQGLQPQHF.

This clone has only one observation. The CDR3 region has the DNA TGTGCCTGGAGCGCGACAGGGGTATTGGTCGCGGGGCCGTTCTTC. Amino acids: CAWSATGVLVAGPFF. The J gene is TRBJ2-1, the V gene TRBV30; 8 bases are shared with TRBD1. The CDR3 runs 15 residues. Germline CDR1 is GTSNPN and CDR2 is SVGIG (reference sequence). Germline trimming cut 3 bases from V and 15 bases from J; bases unmatched to any gene: 19.

The chain uses TRBV5-1 and TRBJ2-7, with 7 nucleotides matching TRBD1. V lost 6 bases and J lost 0; bases outside the gene matches: 6. Germline CDR1 and CDR2: SGHRS and YFSETQ. The CDR3 has 14 residues. Here the CDR3 reads CASTPGQYSYEQYF. The DNA of the CDR3 is TGCGCCAGCACCCCGGGACAGTACTCCTACGAGCAGTACTTC.

The rearrangement joins TRBV21-1 to TRBJ1-5; the D segment call TRBD1 is taken from the table without a DNA check. TRBV21-1 is termed a pseudogene. The CDR3 is 15 residues long. CDR3 DNA sequence: TGTGCCAGCAGCAAAGAGGGCAGGGGTGGTCAGCCCCAGCATTTT. Protein sequence: CASSKEGRGGQPQHF.